These 22 T cell receptor beta chains came from one sample sequenced in a study of T cells in Graves' hyperthyroidism and ophthalmopathy. Amplification of TCR beta CDR3 regions was performed using RNA transcripts as template. With the HTBI primer set, the TCR CDR3 went through a first round of RT-PCR. MiXCR, run by TCRdb on the multiplex PCR reads, gives a single entry per CDR3 protein. The table lists approximately 300,000 distinct CDR3 sequences, over 15% of them singletons. Sequencing used blood. These receptors were taken from a woman aged 55-75 years with Graves' ophthalmopathy.

This clonotype occurred many times. This rearrangement joins TRBV18 to TRBJ1-2, with D possibly TRBD1 on 5 matching bases. Trimming left V 3 bases short and J 8 bases short, with 16 bases between. In germline, CDR1 is KGHSH, CDR2 LQKENI. The CDR3 is 14 residues long. CDR3 sequence: CASSPGTQQAGYTF. CDR3 DNA: TGTGCCAGCTCACCCGGGACCCAACAGGCGGGCTACACCTTC.

This clonotype was observed a handful of times. The rearrangement links TRBV4-1 to TRBJ2-3, with D unclear. Germline assignment: CDR1 MGHRA and CDR2 YSYEKL. The CDR3 totals 16 residues. V was cut by 0 bases and J by 0 bases, with 10 bases left in between. The CDR3 bases are TGCGCCAGCAGCCAAGAGACAAGCACAAGCACAGATACGCAGTATTTT. Translation gives CASSQETSTSTDTQYF.

This clonotype was counted at least ten times. The V gene is TRBV11-3, the J gene TRBJ2-5; TRBD2 matches 15 bases. The CDR3 has 16 amino acids. Germline lookup yields CDR1 SGHNT and CDR2 YENEEA. Germline trimming cut 6 bases from V and 2 bases from J; bases unmatched to any gene: 4. The CDR3 reads CASSTGTSGGQETQYF. The CDR3 coding sequence is TGTGCCAGCAGTACCGGGACTAGCGGGGGGCAAGAGACCCAGTACTTC.

This clonotype was observed a handful of times. V usage is TRBV20-1 and J usage is TRBJ2-2, with 8 bases matching TRBD2. CDR3 size: 17 residues. The germline V gene encodes CDR1 DFQATT and CDR2 SNEGSKA (reference sequence). The V and J ends lost 0 bases and 0 bases, in that order; junction bases with no gene match: 6. CDR3: CSAREYGRATNTGELFF. The CDR3 region has the DNA TGCAGTGCTAGAGAGTACGGGAGGGCAACGAACACCGGGGAGCTGTTTTTT.

There are many counts of this clonotype. This chain uses TRBV13 with TRBJ1-2, with 8 bases aligning to TRBD1. With 4 bases clipped from V and 3 bases from J, the junction kept 10 bases outside the gene matches. The CDR3 consists of 16 residues. CDR1 and CDR2 (germline): PRHDT, FYEKMQ (reference sequence). The CDR3 spells CASSSMPRGLDYGYTF. CDR3 DNA: TGTGCCAGCAGCTCAATGCCCAGGGGGCTCGACTATGGCTACACCTTC.

This clonotype has just a few counts. The chain links TRBV3-1 to TRBJ2-1, with 9 bases aligning to TRBD2. Per germline, CDR1 LGHDT and CDR2 YNNKEL (reference sequence). The CDR3 extends over 16 amino acids. V was pared by 1 base and J by 9 bases, with 10 bases of the junction left unmatched. DNA for the CDR3: TGTGCCAGCAGCCAAGGACTAGCGGAAGCATCGGGTGAGCAGTTCTTC. It yields the protein CASSQGLAEASGEQFF.

The V gene is TRBV19, the J gene TRBJ2-5, with D tentatively TRBD1 (6 bases). V shed 6 bases and J shed 5 bases, with 13 bases lying between them. In germline, CDR1 is LNHDA, CDR2 SQIVND (reference sequence). The CDR3 contains 13 residues. Here the CDR3 reads CASSGQLLETQYF. For the CDR3, the DNA is TGTGCCAGTAGCGGACAGTTACTCGAGACCCAGTACTTC.

This clonotype was observed at least ten times. V gene TRBV20-1 combines with J gene TRBJ1-5; D perhaps matches TRBD1 (6 bases). Deletions cut 1 base from V and 5 bases from J, with 9 bases between. The CDR3 is 13 amino acids. Per germline, CDR1 DFQATT and CDR2 SNEGSKA (reference sequence). This CDR3 is CSARVAGDQPQHF. For the CDR3, the DNA is TGCAGTGCTAGAGTGGCAGGGGATCAGCCCCAGCATTTT.

This clonotype showed up many times. V is TRBV2 and J is TRBJ2-5, with D uncertain. CDR1 is SNHLY and CDR2 is FYNNEI in the germline V gene. The length of the CDR3 is 11 residues. The V gene lost 8 bases and the J gene lost 2 bases, with 6 bases spanning the gap. This CDR3 is CASWGQETQYF. In nucleotides, the CDR3 is TGTGCCAGCTGGGGACAAGAGACCCAGTACTTC.

The chain combines TRBV29-1 with TRBJ2-3; the D is unclear. The germline V gene has CDR1 SQVTM and CDR2 ANQGSEA. The V end was cut by 7 bases, the J end by 3 bases, with 5 bases between. This CDR3 has 10 amino acids. CDR3 in DNA: TGCAGCGGTGAGACAGATACGCAGTATTTT. Amino acid sequence: CSGETDTQYF.

The sample holds many counts of this clonotype. This chain links TRBV6-1 with TRBJ1-1; D uncertain. The germline V gene has CDR1 MNHNS and CDR2 SASEGT. The CDR3 loop spans 11 amino acids. The V and J ends lost 5 bases and 11 bases respectively, with 12 bases between them. CDR3 nucleotide sequence: TGTGCCAGCAGTCTTAGGGTAGAGGCTTTCTTT. Translating gives CASSLRVEAFF.

This clonotype was detected only a few times. The chain links TRBV12-3 or TRBV12-4 to TRBJ2-3; no clear D gene. This CDR3 has 14 amino acids. V was pared by 5 bases and J by 2 bases, with 11 bases between. The CDR3 DNA sequence: TGTGCCAGCAGTCCTTGGACCCTCACAGATACGCAGTATTTT. It encodes CASSPWTLTDTQYF.

This clonotype has a handful of counts. This chain uses TRBV6-2 or TRBV6-3 with TRBJ2-4; 16 bases align to TRBD2. There are 17 residues in the CDR3. Germline V gene lookup returns CDR1 MNHEY and CDR2 SVGEGT. V was clipped by 8 bases and J by 2 bases; unmatched bases: 6. CDR3 nucleotides: TGTGCCAGCCGGGGACTAGCGGGAGGGAGTTCCAAAAACATTCAGTACTTC. Amino acid sequence: CASRGLAGGSSKNIQYF.

This clonotype was seen repeatedly, ten times or more. The chain joins TRBV19 to TRBJ1-5; D gene ambiguous. Between the trimmed V and J ends, which lost 3 bases and 4 bases, there was a span of 7 bases. This CDR3 contains 13 residues. Germline CDR1 and CDR2: LNHDA and SQIVND (reference sequence). The CDR3 loop is CASSMRENQPQHF. As DNA, the CDR3 is TGTGCCAGTAGTATGCGGGAAAATCAGCCCCAGCATTTT.

This clonotype was seen many times. The V gene is TRBV20-1, the J gene TRBJ2-7, with 9 bases matching TRBD1. The CDR3 has 13 amino acids. V trimming: 4 bases; J trimming: 9 bases; junction bases outside the gene matches: 10. Germline loops: CDR1 DFQATT, CDR2 SNEGSKA (reference sequence). CDR3 bases: TGCAGTGCTACAAGACAGGGGGGCGAGGGGCAGTACTTC. Residues: CSATRQGGEGQYF.

At least ten counts were recorded for this clonotype. The J gene is TRBJ2-7, the V gene TRBV28; D possibly corresponds to TRBD1 (5 bases). CDR1 MDHEN and CDR2 SYDVKM come from the germline V gene. The CDR3 has 14 amino acids. Trimming cost V 7 bases and J 2 bases, with 15 bases left between them. The CDR3 is CASISLDRPYEQYF. The CDR3 coding sequence is TGTGCCAGCATTTCCTTAGACAGACCCTACGAGCAGTACTTC. Full variable domain (outside the CDR3, taken from reference TRBV28 and TRBJ2-7): DVKVTQSSRYLVKRTGEKVFLECVQDMDHENMFWYRQDPGLGLRLIYFSYDVKMKEKGDIPEGYSVSREKKERFSLILESASTNQTSMYLCASISLDRPYEQYFGPGTRLTVT.

This clonotype has ten or more counts. The CDR3 sequence: CASSLGTGHLVFF. DNA of the CDR3: TGTGCCAGCAGCTTAGGGACAGGCCATTTGGTGTTTTTT. The rearrangement joins TRBV7-9 to TRBJ1-4; 7 bases align to TRBD1. The CDR3 totals 13 residues. Losses at the gene ends were 1 base for V and 15 bases for J; bases not matched to a gene: 8. Per the germline V gene, CDR1 is SEHNR and CDR2 is FQNEAQ (reference sequence).

This clonotype has only a few counts. The V gene is TRBV5-6, the J gene TRBJ2-7, with TRBD2 matching over 12 bases. This CDR3 comprises 16 residues. The germline gives CDR1 SGHDT, CDR2 YYEEEE. Trimming at V came to 3 bases and at J to 5 bases, leaving 9 bases not matched to a gene. The CDR3 reads CASSSRRLAGEDEQYF. The CDR3 bases are TGTGCCAGCAGCTCCCGGCGACTAGCGGGGGAGGACGAGCAGTACTTC.

This clonotype showed up many times. The chain is built from TRBV20-1 and TRBJ2-1; D remains unclear. The length of the CDR3 is 12 residues. Trimming left V 3 bases short and J 7 bases short, with 10 bases between. CDR1 is DFQATT and CDR2 is SNEGSKA in the germline V gene (reference sequence). The CDR3 sequence is CSASPRWNEQFF. The CDR3 coding sequence is TGCAGTGCTAGTCCCCGGTGGAATGAGCAGTTCTTC.

This clonotype showed up many times. The chain links TRBV19 to TRBJ1-5, with 9 bases aligning to TRBD1. Germline CDR1 LNHDA, CDR2 SQIVND (reference sequence). CDR3 length equals 14 residues. J was trimmed by 5 bases and V by 4 bases; bases with no gene match: 3. The CDR3 is CASSTGTGHQPQHF. The CDR3 DNA sequence: TGTGCCAGTAGTACCGGGACAGGGCATCAGCCCCAGCATTTT.

This clonotype was recorded a few times. The chain joins TRBV29-1 to TRBJ1-2, with unresolved D. This CDR3 spans 11 amino acids. Trimming removed 7 bases at V and 6 bases at J, with 12 bases between. In germline, CDR1 is SQVTM, CDR2 ANQGSEA. The CDR3 sequence is CSAFSRHGYTF. The CDR3 bases are TGCAGCGCCTTTTCGAGGCATGGCTACACCTTC.

Ten or more counts support this clonotype. The V call is TRBV7-6, the J call TRBJ2-3; no clear D gene. Germline-derived CDR1 and CDR2 are SGHVS and FNYEAQ. This CDR3 comprises 11 residues. V was clipped by 8 bases and J by 6 bases, with 9 bases between them. The CDR3 nucleotides read TGTGCCAGCGCTCTGGGGGATACGCAGTATTTT. As protein: CASALGDTQYF.